Below, 5 T cell receptor beta chains from the same sample are listed, as sequenced in a study of cytomegalovirus exposure and HLA in healthy donors. The method was immunoSEQ multiplex PCR; TCRdb's version includes in-frame clones alone and lacks a portion of them. This table holds approximately 99,000 clones, under 97% found once. The sequenced sample was PBMCs. The receptor set was obtained from a woman between 18 and 29 years old in good health and CMV-seronegative.

The rearrangement links TRBV15 to TRBJ2-7; 7 bases map to TRBD1. Trimming removed 4 bases from V and 1 base from J; junction bases left unmatched: 7. The length of the CDR3 is 15 residues. Germline CDR1 is LNHNV and CDR2 is YYDKDF (reference sequence). CDR3 residues: CATSTRDSPSYEQYF. The DNA of the CDR3 is TGTGCCACCAGCACCCGGGACAGCCCTTCCTACGAGCAGTACTTC.

The rearrangement uses TRBV4-1 and TRBJ2-3; possible D gene TRBD1, 5 bases. Germline V lookup: CDR1 MGHRA, CDR2 YSYEKL. The ends were cut back, 1 base at V and 6 bases at J, with 14 bases in the middle. The CDR3 totals 15 residues. Here the CDR3 reads CASSQGGRAPDTQYF. The CDR3 DNA follows: TGCGCCAGCAGCCAAGGGGGCAGGGCTCCTGATACGCAGTATTTT.

V is TRBV29-1 and J is TRBJ1-2; 7 bases map to TRBD1. V shed 6 bases and J 4 bases; nucleotides not matched to a gene: 8. CDR1 is SQVTM, CDR2 ANQGSEA, per germline. This CDR3 contains 13 residues. The CDR3 coding sequence is TGCAGCGTCGACAGGGTTGAGGCCTATGGCTACACCTTC. It translates to CSVDRVEAYGYTF.

V gene TRBV19 combines with J gene TRBJ1-1, with TRBD1 as a possible D gene (6 bases). The CDR3 has 13 amino acids. Per the germline V gene, CDR1 is LNHDA and CDR2 is SQIVND (reference sequence). V dropped 10 bases and J dropped 1 base, with 13 bases sitting between them. The CDR3: CATSDRPNTEAFF. Here the CDR3 DNA reads TGTGCCACTTCGGACAGACCGAACACTGAAGCTTTCTTT.

The chain joins TRBV29-1 to TRBJ2-1; 8 bases match TRBD1. The CDR3 is made up of 14 amino acids. Germline CDR1 is SQVTM and CDR2 is ANQGSEA. With V trimmed by 6 bases and J by 0 bases, 4 bases remained unmatched. CDR3 coding DNA: TGCAGCGTGGCCGGGACAGGCTCCTACAATGAGCAGTTCTTC. Residues: CSVAGTGSYNEQFF.